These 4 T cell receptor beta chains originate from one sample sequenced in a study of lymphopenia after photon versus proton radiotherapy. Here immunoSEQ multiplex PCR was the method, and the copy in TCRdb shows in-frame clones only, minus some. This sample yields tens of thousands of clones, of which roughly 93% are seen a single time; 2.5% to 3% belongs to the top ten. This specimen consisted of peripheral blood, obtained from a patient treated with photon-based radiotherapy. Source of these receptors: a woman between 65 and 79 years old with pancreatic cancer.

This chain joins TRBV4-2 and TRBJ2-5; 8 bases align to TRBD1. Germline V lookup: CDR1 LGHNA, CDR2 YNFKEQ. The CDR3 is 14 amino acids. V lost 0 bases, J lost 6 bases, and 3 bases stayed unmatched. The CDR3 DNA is TGTGCCAGCAGCCAAGAAGGCAGGGGGCAGACCCAGTACTTC. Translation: CASSQEGRGQTQYF.

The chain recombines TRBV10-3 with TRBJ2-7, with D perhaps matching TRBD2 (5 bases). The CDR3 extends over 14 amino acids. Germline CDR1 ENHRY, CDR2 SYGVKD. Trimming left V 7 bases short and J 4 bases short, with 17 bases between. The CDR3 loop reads CAITQDSKTYEQYF. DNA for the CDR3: TGTGCCATCACCCAGGACTCGAAAACTTACGAGCAGTACTTC.

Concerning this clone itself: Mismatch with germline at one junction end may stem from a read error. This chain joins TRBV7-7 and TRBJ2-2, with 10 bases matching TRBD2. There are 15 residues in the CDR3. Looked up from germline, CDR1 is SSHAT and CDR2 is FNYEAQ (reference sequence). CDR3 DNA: TGTGCTAGCAGCTCTAGCGGGAGCTATCCCGGGGAGCTGTTTTTT. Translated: CASSSSGSYPGELFF. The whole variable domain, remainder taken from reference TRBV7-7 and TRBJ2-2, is GAGVSQSPRYKVTKRGQDVTLRCDPISSHATLYWYQQALGQGPEFLTYFNYEAQPDKSGLPSDRFSAERPEGSISTLTIQRTEQRDSAMYRCASSSSGSYPGELFFGEGSRLTVL.

CDR3 bases: TGTGCCAGCAGCCGCATCGCGGGAGGGGCCTACAATGAGCAGTTCTTC. Its translation: CASSRIAGGAYNEQFF. The J gene is TRBJ2-1, the V gene TRBV7-3, with 9 bases aligning to TRBD2. There are 16 residues in the CDR3. The ends lost 5 bases at V and 2 bases at J; junction bases unmatched: 7. The germline V gene has CDR1 SGHTA and CDR2 FQGTGA.